Listed below are T cell receptor beta chains from one sample, sequenced in a study of blood T cell repertoires in COVID-19. The assay was immunoSEQ multiplex PCR, and TCRdb's table has in-frame clones only and misses some. There are about 360,000 clones in the sample; less than 90% occur only once, and just over 7% lies in the top ten. Sequencing input: peripheral blood. The receptors here all came from a woman aged 55-69 years with COVID-19, enrolled during active disease. Each CDR3 is given with its conserved first and last residue. The D gene is left open where the match is weak. Expanded clones get a size class; other rows say once, few or many, or leave the size out.

CDR3 DNA	CDR3 protein	V gene	D gene	clone size	J gene
TGTGCCAGCAGCCTTTTAGGGGCCAGCATGAACACTGAAGCTTTCTTT	CASSLLGASMNTEAFF	TRBV11-1	NA	NA	TRBJ1-1
TGTGCCAGCAGCGGTCGGTACCCTTCCTTAGGGGTAGACTTC	CASSGRYPSLGVDF	TRBV7-9	NA	NA	TRBJ2-7
TGTGCCAGCAGTACTGGGGACAGACGCAATCAGCCCCAGCATTTT	CASSTGDRRNQPQHF	TRBV6-2/TRBV6-3	TRBD1	NA	TRBJ1-5
TGTGCCAGCAGCTTCGGACAGGGGCGGCTGGAGACCCAGTACTTC	CASSFGQGRLETQYF	TRBV7-8	TRBD1	few	TRBJ2-5
TGTGCAAGTCGCTTAGGGACGGGGACAGCCACACATACTAGCACAGATACGCAGTATTTT	CASRLGTGTATHTSTDTQYF	TRBV12-2	NA	NA	TRBJ2-3
TGTGCCAGTAATCCGGGACTAGCGGGGGTCTGGGAGCAGTTCTTC	CASNPGLAGVWEQFF	TRBV6-5	TRBD2	once	TRBJ2-1
TGTGCCAGCTCGTTAGTCAGGGGGCGGACTGAAGCTTTCTTT	CASSLVRGRTEAFF	TRBV6-5	TRBD1	NA	TRBJ1-1
TGTGCCAGCAGTTACGTGGGGGCTGACTATGGCTACACCTTC	CASSYVGADYGYTF	TRBV6-5	NA	NA	TRBJ1-2
TGTGCCAGCAGTTACGGCAGGGGGCTTGGCTACACCTTC	CASSYGRGLGYTF	TRBV6-5	TRBD1	once	TRBJ1-2
TGTGCCTGGAGTGTACCCGGGGGTTTCTACGAGCAGTACTTC	CAWSVPGGFYEQYF	TRBV30	NA	NA	TRBJ2-7
TGCAGCGCGGGCGGGACAGCTGGCTACACCTTC	CSAGGTAGYTF	TRBV29-1	TRBD1	NA	TRBJ1-2
TGCGCCAGCAGTTTCCTAGGGGGAAGCACAGATACGCAGTATTTT	CASSFLGGSTDTQYF	TRBV5-1	NA	NA	TRBJ2-3
TGTGCCAGCAGCCAAGTATATGGGGCAGGTCAGCCCCAGCATTTT	CASSQVYGAGQPQHF	TRBV4-2	NA	NA	TRBJ1-5
TGTGCCAGCAGCCCAGGACAGGACCCTAGCTATGGCTACACCTTC	CASSPGQDPSYGYTF	TRBV3-1/TRBV3-2	TRBD1	NA	TRBJ1-2
TGTGCCAGCAGTTTTAGGCAGGGTGGTGGCTACACCTTC	CASSFRQGGGYTF	TRBV27	NA	NA	TRBJ1-2
TGTGCCAGCAGCTTAAATAAAGGTAGGGGTGGGGGCGACGAGCAGTACTTC	CASSLNKGRGGGDEQYF	TRBV7-9	NA	once	TRBJ2-7
TGTGCCAGCAGTCATAGCGGGGGGTCCACAGATACGCAGTATTTT	CASSHSGGSTDTQYF	TRBV6-5	TRBD2	NA	TRBJ2-3
TGTGCCAGCAGCTTAGGGGCTTCGAGGGACGAGCAGTACTTC	CASSLGASRDEQYF	TRBV7-2	NA	once	TRBJ2-7
TGCAGCGTTGAAACGCAGGGAAGGCAAGAGACCCAGTACTTC	CSVETQGRQETQYF	TRBV29-1	NA	NA	TRBJ2-5
TGTGCCAGCAGCTTAGGCAGCTCTGGAAACACCATATATTTT	CASSLGSSGNTIYF	TRBV7-2	NA	once	TRBJ1-3